Each of the 13 T cell receptor beta chains below was sequenced from the same sample in a study of control samples from healthy donors and cancer patients (dated by TCRdb to the early 2020s). Library preparation employed the immunoSEQ multiplex PCR assay. This is the immuneACCESS table as TCRdb keeps it, with only in-frame sequences that have V and J called. A part of the clones is gone; compared with another copy, unresolved V genes explain less than half, and the rest is unexplained. For this sample the table gives 120,000 to 150,000 clones, of which 85% to 95% were detected only once. The ten largest clones take up about 12% of the sample. The sequenced sample consisted of blood. Receptor source: a man in his forties or fifties in good health.

This clone was seen only once. The CDR3 loop is CASSQDVNSQETQYF. The CDR3 DNA reads as TGTGCCAGCAGCCAAGATGTGAACAGCCAAGAGACCCAGTACTTC. V usage is TRBV4-2 and J usage is TRBJ2-5; D remains ambiguous. The CDR3 consists of 15 residues. The germline gives CDR1 LGHNA, CDR2 YNFKEQ. V was trimmed by 0 bases and J by 1 base, leaving 9 bases between them.

This chain uses TRBV24-1 with TRBJ2-3; D is uncertain. This CDR3 comprises 16 residues. V lost 2 bases to trimming and J lost 0 bases, with 11 bases between them. Per germline, CDR1 KGHDR and CDR2 SFDVKD. Here the CDR3 reads CATSDSSRLSTDTQYF. The CDR3 nucleotides are TGTGCCACCAGTGATTCTTCTAGGTTGAGCACAGATACGCAGTATTTT.

In its sample, this clone was seen once. This chain uses TRBV7-9 with TRBJ2-1, with a weak D call TRBD2 (7 bases). With 5 bases removed from V and 1 base from J, the gap between germline ends came to 15 bases. CDR3 length equals 16 residues. Germline CDR1 SEHNR, CDR2 FQNEAQ (reference sequence). CDR3 region: CASSRARGGSYNEQFF. As DNA, the CDR3 is TGTGCCAGCAGCCGCGCTAGGGGGGGTTCCTACAATGAGCAGTTCTTC.

The rearrangement links TRBV6-1 to TRBJ2-1; TRBD1 is a possible D gene (5 bases). This CDR3 is built from 13 residues. Germline CDR1 MNHNS, CDR2 SASEGT. V lost 1 base and J lost 6, with 7 bases in between. DNA of the CDR3: TGTGCCAGCAGTGAAGGCCAGGGCAATGAGCAGTTCTTC. It encodes CASSEGQGNEQFF.

The genes are TRBV11-2 and TRBJ2-5; no clear D. Germline CDR1 reads SGHAT; CDR2 reads FQNNGV. The CDR3 runs 15 residues. V was trimmed by 0 bases and J by 2 bases, leaving 10 bases between them. The CDR3 DNA sequence: TGTGCCAGCAGCTTAGAGTACCAGCGACAAGAGACCCAGTACTTC. Encoded protein: CASSLEYQRQETQYF.

V usage is TRBV6-1 and J usage is TRBJ1-5; D remains ambiguous. The germline V gene has CDR1 MNHNS and CDR2 SASEGT. The CDR3 runs to 13 residues. V lost 3 bases to trimming and J lost 0 bases, with 3 bases between them. CDR3 coding DNA: TGTGCCAGCAGTGACGGTAGCAATCAGCCCCAGCATTTT. Translating it yields CASSDGSNQPQHF.

This clone was recorded once. The rearrangement uses TRBV5-1 and TRBJ2-3; either TRBD1 or TRBD2 may fit D (6 bases each). Trimming removed 1 base at V and 2 bases at J, with 11 bases between. In germline, CDR1 is SGHRS, CDR2 YFSETQ. The CDR3 is 15 residues long. The CDR3 loop is CASSLTGGPTDTQYF. The CDR3 nucleotides read TGCGCCAGCAGCTTGACCGGGGGCCCCACAGATACGCAGTATTTT.

The J gene is TRBJ1-2, the V gene TRBV28; D is unresolved. The germline V and J ends were trimmed by 7 bases and 4 bases, with 19 bases remaining between them. The CDR3 loop spans 15 amino acids. The germline CDR1 and CDR2 sequences are MDHEN and SYDVKM. As DNA, the CDR3 is TGTGCCAGCACCCCATCAGAACGCCCCGGCTATGGCTACACCTTC. This encodes CASTPSERPGYGYTF.

The chain employs TRBV7-9 and TRBJ2-7, with 9 bases that match TRBD1. Germline loops: CDR1 SEHNR, CDR2 FQNEAQ (reference sequence). V lost 4 bases to trimming and J lost 2 bases; unmatched junction nucleotides: 6. The CDR3 consists of 15 residues. CDR3 in DNA: TGTGCCAGCAGCTCAAGGACAGGGGTCGCCTACGAGCAGTACTTC. Translating it yields CASSSRTGVAYEQYF.

In this sample, this clone turned up once. The chain employs TRBV28 and TRBJ1-6; weak D call: TRBD1 (5 bases). Germline-derived CDR1 and CDR2 are MDHEN and SYDVKM. This CDR3 is 13 amino acids long. With 4 bases removed from V and 5 bases from J, the gap between germline ends came to 6 bases. The CDR3 bases are TGTGCCAGCAGTTGGGGGAATAATTCACCCCTCCACTTT. It encodes CASSWGNNSPLHF.

The chain employs TRBV28 and TRBJ1-2; 7 nucleotides agree with TRBD1. The V and J ends lost 9 bases and 5 bases, in that order; junction bases with no gene match: 9. Germline values: CDR1 MDHEN, CDR2 SYDVKM. This CDR3 is built from 13 residues. DNA for the CDR3: TGTGCCAGTACGATCGGGACAGCATATGGCTACACCTTC. Translating gives CASTIGTAYGYTF.

The chain has TRBV2 and TRBJ1-2, with D possibly being TRBD1 (5 bases). Trimming removed 6 bases at V and 1 base at J, with 12 bases between. The CDR3 runs to 14 residues. CDR1 and CDR2 (germline): SNHLY, FYNNEI. The CDR3 is CASRPGRDNYGYTF. For the CDR3, the DNA is TGTGCCAGCAGACCGGGACGGGATAACTATGGCTACACCTTC.

J is TRBJ1-2 and V is TRBV12-3 or TRBV12-4, with unresolved D. The CDR3 runs to 13 residues. V lost 3 bases and J 1 base, leaving 6 bases between the germline ends. CDR3 DNA sequence: TGTGCCAGCAGTTTGGGGATTAACTATGGCTACACCTTC. Translation gives CASSLGINYGYTF.